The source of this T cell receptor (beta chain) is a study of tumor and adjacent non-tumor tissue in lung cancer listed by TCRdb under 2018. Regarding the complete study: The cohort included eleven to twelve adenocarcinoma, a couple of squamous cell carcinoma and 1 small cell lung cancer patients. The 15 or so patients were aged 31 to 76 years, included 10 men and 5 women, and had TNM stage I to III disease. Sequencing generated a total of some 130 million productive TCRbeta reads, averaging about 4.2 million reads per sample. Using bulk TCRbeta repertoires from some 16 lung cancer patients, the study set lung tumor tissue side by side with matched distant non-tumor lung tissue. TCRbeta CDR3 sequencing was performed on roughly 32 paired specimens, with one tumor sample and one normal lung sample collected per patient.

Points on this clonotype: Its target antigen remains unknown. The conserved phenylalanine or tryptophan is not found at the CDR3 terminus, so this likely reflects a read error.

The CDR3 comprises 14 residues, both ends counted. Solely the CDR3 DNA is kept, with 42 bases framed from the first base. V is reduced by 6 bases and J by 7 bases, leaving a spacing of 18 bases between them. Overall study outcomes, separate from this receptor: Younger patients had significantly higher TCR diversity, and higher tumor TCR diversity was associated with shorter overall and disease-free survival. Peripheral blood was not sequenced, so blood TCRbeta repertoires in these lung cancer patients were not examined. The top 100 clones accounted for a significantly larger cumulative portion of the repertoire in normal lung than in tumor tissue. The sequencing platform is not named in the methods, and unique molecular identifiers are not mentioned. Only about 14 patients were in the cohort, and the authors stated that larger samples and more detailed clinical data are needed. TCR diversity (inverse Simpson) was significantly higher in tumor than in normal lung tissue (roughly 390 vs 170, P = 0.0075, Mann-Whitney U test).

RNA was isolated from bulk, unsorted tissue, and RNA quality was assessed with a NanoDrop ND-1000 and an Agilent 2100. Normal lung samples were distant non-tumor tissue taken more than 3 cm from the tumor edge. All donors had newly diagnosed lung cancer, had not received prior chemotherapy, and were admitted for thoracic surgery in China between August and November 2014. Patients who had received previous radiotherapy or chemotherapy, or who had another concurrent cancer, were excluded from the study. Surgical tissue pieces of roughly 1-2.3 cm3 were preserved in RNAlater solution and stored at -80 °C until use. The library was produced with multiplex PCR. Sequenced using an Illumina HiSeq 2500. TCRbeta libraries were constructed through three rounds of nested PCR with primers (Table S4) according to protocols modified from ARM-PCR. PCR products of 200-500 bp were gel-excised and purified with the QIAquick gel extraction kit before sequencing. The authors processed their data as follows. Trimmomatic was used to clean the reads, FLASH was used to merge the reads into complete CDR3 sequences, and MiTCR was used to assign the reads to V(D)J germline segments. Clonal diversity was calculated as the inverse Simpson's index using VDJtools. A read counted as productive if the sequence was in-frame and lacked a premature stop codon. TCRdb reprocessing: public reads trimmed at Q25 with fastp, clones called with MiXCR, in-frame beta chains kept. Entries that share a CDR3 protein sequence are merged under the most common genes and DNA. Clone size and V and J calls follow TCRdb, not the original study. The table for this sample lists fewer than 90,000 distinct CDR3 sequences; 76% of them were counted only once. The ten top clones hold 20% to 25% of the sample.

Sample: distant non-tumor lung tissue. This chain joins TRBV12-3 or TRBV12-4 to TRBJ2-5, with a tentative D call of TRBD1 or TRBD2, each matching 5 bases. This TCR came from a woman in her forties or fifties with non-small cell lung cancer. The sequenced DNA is TGTGCCAGCAGCCTGGGATTACGGGGCGGGACCCAGTACTTA. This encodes CASSLGLRGGTQYL.